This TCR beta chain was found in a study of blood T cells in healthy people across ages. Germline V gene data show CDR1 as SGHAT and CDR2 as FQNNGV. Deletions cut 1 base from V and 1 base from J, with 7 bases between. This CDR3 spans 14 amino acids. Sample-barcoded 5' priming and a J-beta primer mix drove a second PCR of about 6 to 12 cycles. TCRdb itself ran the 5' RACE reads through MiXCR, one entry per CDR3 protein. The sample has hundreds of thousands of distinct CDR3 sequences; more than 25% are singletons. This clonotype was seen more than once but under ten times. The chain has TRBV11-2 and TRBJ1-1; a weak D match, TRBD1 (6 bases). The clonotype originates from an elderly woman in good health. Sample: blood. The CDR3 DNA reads TGTGCCAGCAGCTTAGCGACAGGGAACACTGAAGCTTTCTTT. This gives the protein CASSLATGNTEAFF.